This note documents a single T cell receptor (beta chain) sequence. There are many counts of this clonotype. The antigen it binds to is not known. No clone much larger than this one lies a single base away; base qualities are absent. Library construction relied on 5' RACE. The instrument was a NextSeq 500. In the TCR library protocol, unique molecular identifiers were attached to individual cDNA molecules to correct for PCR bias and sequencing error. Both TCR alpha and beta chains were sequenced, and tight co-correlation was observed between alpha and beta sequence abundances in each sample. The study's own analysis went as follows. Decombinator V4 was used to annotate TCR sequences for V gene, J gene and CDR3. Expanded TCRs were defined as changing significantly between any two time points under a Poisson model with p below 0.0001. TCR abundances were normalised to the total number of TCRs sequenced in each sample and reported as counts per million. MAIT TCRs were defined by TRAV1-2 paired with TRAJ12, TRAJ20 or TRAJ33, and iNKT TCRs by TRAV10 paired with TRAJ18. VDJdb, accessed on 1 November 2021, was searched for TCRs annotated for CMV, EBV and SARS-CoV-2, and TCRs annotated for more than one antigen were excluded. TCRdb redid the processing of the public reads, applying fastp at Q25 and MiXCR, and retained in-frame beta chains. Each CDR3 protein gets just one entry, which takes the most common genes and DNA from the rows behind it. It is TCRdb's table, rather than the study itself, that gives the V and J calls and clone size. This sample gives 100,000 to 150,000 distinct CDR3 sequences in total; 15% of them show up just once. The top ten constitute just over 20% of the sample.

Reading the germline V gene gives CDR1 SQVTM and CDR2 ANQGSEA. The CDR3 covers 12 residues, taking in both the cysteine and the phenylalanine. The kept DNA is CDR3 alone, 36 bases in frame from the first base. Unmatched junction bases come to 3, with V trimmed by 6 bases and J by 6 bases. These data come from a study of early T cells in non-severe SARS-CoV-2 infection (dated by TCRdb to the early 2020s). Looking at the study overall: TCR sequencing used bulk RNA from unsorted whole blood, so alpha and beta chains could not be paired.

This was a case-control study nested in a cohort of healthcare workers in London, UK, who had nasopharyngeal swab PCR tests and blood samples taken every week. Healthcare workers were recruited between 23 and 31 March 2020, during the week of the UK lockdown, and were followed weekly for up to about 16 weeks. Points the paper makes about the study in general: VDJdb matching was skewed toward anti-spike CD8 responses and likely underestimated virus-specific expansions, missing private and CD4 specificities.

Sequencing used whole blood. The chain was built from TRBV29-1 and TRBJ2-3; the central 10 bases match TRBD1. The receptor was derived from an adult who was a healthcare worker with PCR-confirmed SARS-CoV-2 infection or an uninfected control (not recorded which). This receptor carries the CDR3 CSVGQGDDTQYF. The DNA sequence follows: TGCAGCGTCGGACAGGGGGATGATACGCAGTATTTT.